The next 22 T cell receptor beta chains were all read from a single sample in a study of blood T cell repertoires in COVID-19. The table came from immunoSEQ multiplex PCR; TCRdb's copy has only in-frame clones and leaves some out. This sample has about 220,000 clones, with approximately 82% found just once. Sequencing input: peripheral blood. The receptors were sampled from a man aged 40-49 years who had recovered from COVID-19.

This chain joins TRBV6-5 and TRBJ1-1; no firm D call. Trimming removed 8 bases at V and 7 bases at J, with 14 bases between. This CDR3 region has 12 residues. In germline, CDR1 is MNHEY, CDR2 SVGAGI. The CDR3, as DNA: TGTGCCAGCTTGAGATTCGCAAGTGAAGCTTTCTTT. Its translation: CASLRFASEAFF.

This clone appeared a few times. The J gene is TRBJ1-1, the V gene TRBV6-5, with TRBD1 as a possible D gene (6 bases). CDR1 MNHEY and CDR2 SVGAGI come from the germline V gene. Trimming took 4 bases from V and 1 from J, leaving 13 bases between them. There are 15 residues in the CDR3. CDR3 in amino acids: CASSLPGVRNTEAFF. In nucleotides, the CDR3 is TGTGCCAGCAGTTTACCAGGGGTTCGGAACACTGAAGCTTTCTTT.

The gene calls are TRBV7-9 and TRBJ2-2; D remains unclear. This CDR3 contains 14 residues. The V gene's germline CDR1 is SEHNR and CDR2 FQNEAQ (reference sequence). The ends were cut back, 3 bases at V and 0 bases at J, with 5 bases in the middle. The CDR3: CASSLSSNTGELFF. CDR3 nucleotide sequence: TGTGCCAGCAGCTTGTCCTCGAACACCGGGGAGCTGTTTTTT.

On this clone: The identical CDR3 is also encoded by other nucleotide sequences in the sample. This rearrangement joins TRBV7-2 to TRBJ2-1; TRBD1 might be the D (6 bases). Germline CDR1 is SGHTA and CDR2 is FQGNSA. The CDR3 contains 13 residues. Deletions cut 4 bases from V and 4 bases from J, with 8 bases between. The CDR3 DNA is TGTGCCAGCAGCTCGGACAGATACAATGAGCAGTTCTTC. It specifies CASSSDRYNEQFF.

The CDR3 DNA sequence: TGTGCCCGACAGGGGTTCCACGAGCAGTACTTC. Translating gives CARQGFHEQYF. The genes are TRBV19 and TRBJ2-7, with 8 bases aligning to TRBD1. The J segment lost 5 bases and the V segment lost 11 bases, leaving 5 bases of the junction unmatched. From germline, CDR1 is LNHDA and CDR2 SQIVND (reference sequence). The CDR3 consists of 11 residues.

The rearrangement uses TRBV2 and TRBJ2-1; 7 bases map to TRBD1. The CDR3 is 11 amino acids. In germline, CDR1 is SNHLY, CDR2 FYNNEI. Trimming removed 5 bases from V and 10 bases from J; junction bases left unmatched: 2. DNA of the CDR3: TGTGCCAGCAGTTGGGACAGCGAGCAGTTCTTC. Protein sequence: CASSWDSEQFF.

The gene calls are TRBV27 and TRBJ2-7; TRBD2 is a possible D gene (6 bases). With 5 bases removed from V and 1 base from J, the gap between germline ends came to 18 bases. Germline values: CDR1 MNHEY, CDR2 SMNVEV (reference sequence). This CDR3 has 16 amino acids. The CDR3 region has the DNA TGTGCCAGCAGTCCCTCAACCGGGACTCGATCCTACGAGCAGTACTTC. Protein sequence: CASSPSTGTRSYEQYF.

The rearrangement joins TRBV10-1 to TRBJ2-5; D is perhaps TRBD2 (5 bases). Trimming shortened V by 6 bases and J by 3 bases, and 17 bases separated the two germline ends. In germline, CDR1 is WNHNN, CDR2 SYGVQD (reference sequence). CDR3 length: 15 amino acids. The CDR3 protein is CASSALEGAKETQYF. The CDR3, as DNA: TGCGCCAGCAGCGCTCTTGAGGGCGCGAAAGAGACCCAGTACTTC.

The genes are TRBV30 and TRBJ2-7; the match to TRBD1 covers 7 bases. The CDR3 length is 13 residues. V gave up 2 bases and J gave up 2 bases; unmatched junction bases: 3. CDR1 is GTSNPN, CDR2 SVGIG, per germline (reference sequence). The CDR3 loop reads CAWSRGQTYEQYF. The CDR3 DNA is TGTGCCTGGAGTAGGGGACAGACCTACGAGCAGTACTTC.

The V gene is TRBV5-1, the J gene TRBJ1-2; a weak D match, TRBD1 (6 bases). This CDR3 contains 14 residues. CDR1 SGHRS and CDR2 YFSETQ come from the germline V gene. With 1 base removed from V and 8 bases from J, the gap between germline ends came to 15 bases. In DNA, the CDR3 is TGCGCCAGCAGCTTGACCCCAGGGGCTAACGGCTACACCTTC. Translating gives CASSLTPGANGYTF.

V gene TRBV5-1 combines with J gene TRBJ1-1, with D tentatively TRBD1 (6 bases). With 4 bases removed from V and 5 bases from J, the gap between germline ends came to 12 bases. CDR3 length: 13 amino acids. CDR1 SGHRS and CDR2 YFSETQ come from the germline V gene. DNA of the CDR3: TGCGCCAGCAGCGCGGGGGCGGGGACTGAAGCTTTCTTT. Translation gives CASSAGAGTEAFF.

This rearrangement joins TRBV7-2 to TRBJ2-1; D is unresolved. The V end was cut by 2 bases, the J end by 8 bases, with 7 bases between. This CDR3 has 12 amino acids. From germline, CDR1 is SGHTA and CDR2 FQGNSA. The CDR3 DNA reads TGTGCCAGCAGCTTATATGTAGATGAGCAGTTCTTC. Its translation is CASSLYVDEQFF.

The rearrangement uses TRBV21-1 and TRBJ2-1; the tabulated D call, TRBD1, remains unverified against the DNA. TRBV21-1 is annotated as a pseudogene. The CDR3 totals 16 residues. The CDR3, as DNA: TGTGCCAGCAGCAAAGGAACAGGGGGCGCCTACAATGAGCAGTTCTTC. This translates into CASSKGTGGAYNEQFF.

This clone came up a few times. The chain couples TRBV18 to TRBJ2-2, with D tentatively TRBD1 (5 bases). Germline CDR1 reads KGHSH; CDR2 reads LQKENI. CDR3 length: 16 amino acids. V was shortened by 6 bases and J by 3 bases, with 17 bases between the two germline ends. The CDR3: CASSPQVVGDTGELFF. The CDR3 region has the DNA TGTGCCAGCTCTCCCCAAGTCGTAGGGGACACCGGGGAGCTGTTTTTT.

The V and J genes are TRBV5-5 and TRBJ1-2; no firm D call. With 4 bases removed from V and 5 bases from J, the gap between germline ends came to 12 bases. CDR1 is SGHKS, CDR2 YYEKEE, per germline (reference sequence). CDR3 length: 13 amino acids. The CDR3 sequence is CASSRTLEYGYTF. The CDR3 DNA sequence: TGTGCCAGCAGCCGGACTCTGGAATATGGCTACACCTTC.

The gene calls are TRBV3-1 (or the pseudogene TRBV3-2) and TRBJ2-1, with 8 bases matching TRBD2. The ends lost 3 bases at V and 3 bases at J; junction bases unmatched: 10. Per the germline V gene, CDR1 is LGHDT and CDR2 is YNNKEL (reference sequence). The CDR3 has 17 amino acids. In nucleotides, the CDR3 is TGTGCCAGCAGCCAGGCCGGAATAGCGGGGCACTACAATGAGCAGTTCTTC. This sequence encodes CASSQAGIAGHYNEQFF.

The chain uses TRBV11-2 and TRBJ2-7; D gene ambiguous. The V end lost 2 bases, the J end lost 6 bases, and 5 bases lay between the germline ends. The germline V gene encodes CDR1 SGHAT and CDR2 FQNNGV. This CDR3 has 11 amino acids. Here the CDR3 reads CASSLSREQYF. The CDR3, as DNA: TGTGCCAGCAGCTTATCTCGCGAGCAGTACTTC.

The V gene is TRBV5-1, the J gene TRBJ2-4; D is uncertain. The V end lost 4 bases, the J end lost 0 bases, and 26 bases lay between the germline ends. Germline V gives CDR1 SGHRS, CDR2 YFSETQ. The CDR3 has 20 amino acids. The CDR3 sequence: CASSHPPPSQSRLAKNIQYF. In DNA form, the CDR3 reads TGCGCCAGCAGCCATCCCCCCCCCTCACAGTCACGGCTAGCCAAAAACATTCAGTACTTC.

V is TRBV2 and J is TRBJ1-2; weak D call: TRBD1 (6 bases). Germline-derived CDR1 and CDR2 are SNHLY and FYNNEI. There are 12 residues in the CDR3. With 6 bases removed from V and 4 bases from J, the gap between germline ends came to 9 bases. This chain's CDR3 is CASRQGIYGYTF. The CDR3 coding sequence is TGTGCCAGCAGGCAGGGGATCTATGGCTACACCTTC.

The count of this clone is one. This sequence joins TRBV2 and TRBJ2-1; a weak D match, TRBD1 (5 bases). CDR1 is SNHLY and CDR2 is FYNNEI in the germline V gene. The CDR3 runs 12 residues. Trimming removed 6 bases from V and 12 bases from J, with 15 bases in between. The CDR3 region is CASSQDAQGQFF. The CDR3 DNA is TGTGCCAGCAGCCAAGATGCCCAGGGGCAGTTCTTC.

The V gene is TRBV5-1, the J gene TRBJ1-6, with no clear D. The germline V and J ends were trimmed by 0 bases and 8 bases, with 9 bases remaining between them. There are 14 residues in the CDR3. Germline CDR1 reads SGHRS; CDR2 reads YFSETQ. CDR3 loop: CASSLGQTDSPLHF. The CDR3 coding sequence is TGCGCCAGCAGCTTGGGCCAGACTGATTCACCCCTCCACTTT.

In its sample, this clone was seen many times. The J gene is TRBJ2-1, the V gene TRBV4-2; D is possibly TRBD1 (5 bases). The germline V gene has CDR1 LGHNA and CDR2 YNFKEQ. The CDR3 length is 15 residues. V gave up 5 bases and J gave up 7 bases, with 18 bases separating them. The CDR3 here is CASSDTGAPMNEQFF. In DNA form, the CDR3 reads TGTGCCAGCAGCGATACTGGGGCCCCTATGAATGAGCAGTTCTTC.